The subject of this entry is one T cell receptor (beta chain). Its target is not known. The data were taken from a study of T-cell memory formation after mild COVID-19. After removal of 2 bases from V and 1 base from J, the junction contained 6 bases not matched to a gene. Germline V gene data show CDR1 as MNHNY and CDR2 as SVGAGI (reference sequence). CDR3 length: 17 amino acids. Researchers used 5'RACE with constant-segment primers to make TCR alpha and TCR beta cDNA libraries that carry sample barcodes and UMIs. MiXCR was run by TCRdb on the 5' RACE reads, yielding one entry per CDR3 protein. The sample includes about 200,000 distinct CDR3 sequences, 16% of them seen just once. The study, taken as a whole, reports: That cross-reactive memory joined was suggested by some responding clones appearing in pre-infection memory. Chiefly within CM and EM were the contracting CD4+ clones; CD8+ ones were within EMRA.

Sequencing was done on a sample of PBMCs or a T cell subset sorted from them (not recorded which). The J gene is TRBJ1-1, the V gene TRBV6-6; 11 nucleotides align to TRBD1. The sequence was obtained from an adult woman who had mild COVID-19 (a few samples of this study predate the infection). Cell type and time point are not known. CDR3 protein: CASSYPRTGGANTEAFF. The CDR3 bases are TGTGCCAGCAGTTACCCAAGGACAGGGGGCGCGAACACTGAAGCTTTCTTT.